The 2 T cell receptor beta chains below were found in one sample sequenced in a study of regulatory T cells in long-lasting Graves disease. Libraries of TCR beta came from iRepertoire HTBI primers plus Arm-PCR of CDR3 regions. TCRdb reprocessed the multiplex PCR reads via MiXCR and lists one record per CDR3 protein. The sample records roughly 450,000 distinct CDR3 sequences, 23% being singletons. Indicated time point: persistent/refractory GD, antithyroid drugs over 5 years with positive TRAb. PBMC-derived RNA was used for the TCR library. Sequencing used peripheral blood mononuclear cells (PBMCs), obtained when the disease was refractory, from a patient treated with antithyroid drugs. The receptors here all came from a female donor with Graves disease.

This clonotype was recorded a few times. V gene TRBV5-1 combines with J gene TRBJ2-6; 8 positions agree with TRBD1. Germline assignment: CDR1 SGHRS and CDR2 YFSETQ. Trimming at V came to 4 bases and at J to 2 bases, leaving 5 bases not matched to a gene. The CDR3 totals 16 residues. The CDR3 sequence is CASSGQGATGANVLTF. The CDR3 DNA is TGCGCCAGCAGCGGACAGGGAGCTACTGGGGCCAACGTCCTGACTTTC.

Only a few counts were recorded for this clonotype. The rearrangement links TRBV4-1 to TRBJ2-7; D unclear. There are 13 residues in the CDR3. Germline lookup yields CDR1 MGHRA and CDR2 YSYEKL. Trimming left V 4 bases short and J 4 bases short, with 11 bases between. The CDR3 spells CASSLRVRYEQYF. CDR3 sequence (DNA): TGCGCCAGCAGCCTTCGGGTTAGGTACGAGCAGTACTTC.